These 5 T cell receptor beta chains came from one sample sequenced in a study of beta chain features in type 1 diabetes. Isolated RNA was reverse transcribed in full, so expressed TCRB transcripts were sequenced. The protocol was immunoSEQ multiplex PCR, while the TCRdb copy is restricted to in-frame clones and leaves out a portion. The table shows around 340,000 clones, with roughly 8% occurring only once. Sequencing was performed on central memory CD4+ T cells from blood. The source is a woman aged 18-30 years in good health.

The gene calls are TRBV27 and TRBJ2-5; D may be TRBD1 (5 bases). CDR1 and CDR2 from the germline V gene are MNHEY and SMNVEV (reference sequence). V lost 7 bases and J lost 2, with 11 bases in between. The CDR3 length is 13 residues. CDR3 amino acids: CASKANRQETQYF. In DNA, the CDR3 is TGTGCCAGCAAAGCCAACAGGCAAGAGACCCAGTACTTC.

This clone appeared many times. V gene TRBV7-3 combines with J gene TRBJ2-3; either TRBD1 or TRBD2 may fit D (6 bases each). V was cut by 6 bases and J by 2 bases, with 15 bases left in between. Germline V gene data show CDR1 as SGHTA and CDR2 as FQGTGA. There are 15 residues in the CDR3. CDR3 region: CASRRGLAATDTQYF. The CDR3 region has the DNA TGTGCCAGCAGACGGGGGCTAGCCGCCACAGATACGCAGTATTTT.

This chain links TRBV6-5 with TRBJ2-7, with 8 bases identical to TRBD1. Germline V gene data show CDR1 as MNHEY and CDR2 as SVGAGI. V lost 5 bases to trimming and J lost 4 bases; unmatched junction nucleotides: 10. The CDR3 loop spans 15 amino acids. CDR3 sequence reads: CASSRTGGPKYEQYF. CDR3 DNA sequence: TGTGCCAGCAGTCGCACAGGGGGGCCGAAGTACGAGCAGTACTTC.

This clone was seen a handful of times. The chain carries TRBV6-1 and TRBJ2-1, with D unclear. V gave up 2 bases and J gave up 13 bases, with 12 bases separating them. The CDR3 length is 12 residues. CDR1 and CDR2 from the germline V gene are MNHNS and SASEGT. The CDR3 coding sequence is TGTGCCAGCAGTGAATTCTTAGGGATTCAGTTCTTC. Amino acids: CASSEFLGIQFF.

The CDR3 DNA is TGTGCCAGCAGCGCGGGACTAGCGGAACAAGAGACCCAGTACTTC. It yields the protein CASSAGLAEQETQYF. The chain employs TRBV7-9 and TRBJ2-5; 11 positions agree with TRBD2. V lost 5 bases, J lost 2 bases, and 4 bases stayed unmatched. The CDR3 totals 15 residues. Germline-derived CDR1 and CDR2 are SEHNR and FQNEAQ (reference sequence).